This passage covers 5 T cell receptor beta chains from one sample sequenced in a study of patients and donors after allogeneic stem cell transplantation. From the RT-PCR reads, TCRdb called clonotypes with MiXCR, one entry per CDR3 protein. Here the sample spans about 960,000 distinct CDR3 sequences, more than 15% being singletons. The sample taken for sequencing was blood, either unsorted or a sorted T cell fraction (not recorded which). The receptor source for this set is a human donor who was either an allogeneic HSCT recipient or a stem cell or donor lymphocyte infusion donor (not recorded which). It is not recorded whose cells these are; they may come from a transplant donor.

The chain employs TRBV5-6 and TRBJ2-7; D may correspond to TRBD1 or TRBD2 (6 bases each). This CDR3 has 12 amino acids. Germline V lookup: CDR1 SGHDT, CDR2 YYEEEE. V lost 6 bases, J lost 6 bases, and 13 bases lay in between. DNA of the CDR3: TGTGCCAGCATCGTAGGGGGGAGCGAGCAGTACTTC. It is translated as CASIVGGSEQYF. The full variable domain, with the rest looked up from reference TRBV5-6 and TRBJ2-7, is DAGVTQSPTHLIKTRGQQVTLRCSPKSGHDTVSWYQQALGQGPQFIFQYYEEEERQRGNFPDRFSGHQFPNYSSELNVNALLLGDSALYLCASIVGGSEQYFGPGTRLTVT.

The rearrangement joins TRBV20-1 to TRBJ1-2; the D is unclear. Trimming took 3 bases from V and 6 from J, leaving 11 bases between them. This CDR3 has 12 amino acids. The germline CDR1 and CDR2 sequences are DFQATT and SNEGSKA (reference sequence). CDR3: CSASSPGNGYTF. The CDR3 region has the DNA TGCAGTGCTAGCTCTCCCGGTAATGGCTACACCTTC.

In this sample, this clonotype turned up many times. The chain combines TRBV12-3 or TRBV12-4 with TRBJ1-1; D is uncertain. V gave up 4 bases and J gave up 7 bases, with 13 bases separating them. The CDR3 is 13 residues long. The chain's CDR3 is CASSSMMGFEAFF. DNA for the CDR3: TGTGCCAGCAGTTCGATGATGGGGTTTGAAGCTTTCTTT.

In this sample, this clonotype turned up a few times. The rearrangement uses TRBV5-1 and TRBJ2-7; D is unclear. The CDR3 is 14 amino acids. The V gene lost 5 bases and the J gene lost 7 bases, with 19 bases spanning the gap. The germline V gene has CDR1 SGHRS and CDR2 YFSETQ. CDR3 in amino acids: CASSSGSRSEEQYF. The CDR3 DNA is TGCGCCAGCAGTTCCGGGTCCCGGAGTGAGGAGCAGTACTTC.

V gene TRBV11-2 combines with J gene TRBJ2-3, with 12 bases matching TRBD2. V gave up 2 bases and J gave up 5 bases; unmatched junction bases: 5. This CDR3 spans 16 amino acids. Germline V gene data show CDR1 as SGHAT and CDR2 as FQNNGV. CDR3 in amino acids: CASSLSTSGGEDTQYF. DNA of the CDR3: TGTGCCAGCAGCTTATCGACTAGCGGGGGTGAAGATACGCAGTATTTT.